One and the same sample provided the 23 T cell receptor beta chains below, sequenced in a study of blood T cell repertoires in COVID-19. Measured with immunoSEQ multiplex PCR; TCRdb has only the in-frame clones, and not every one. The data hold 250,000 to 300,000 clones, with around nine tenths observed a single time. Sequencing was performed on peripheral blood. The source is a woman in her thirties with COVID-19, enrolled during active disease.

The chain combines TRBV28 with TRBJ2-7, with 10 bases fitting TRBD2. Germline V lookup: CDR1 MDHEN, CDR2 SYDVKM. The CDR3 extends over 14 amino acids. The junction had 2 bases not matched to a gene; V was cut back by 6 bases and J by 0 bases. The chain's CDR3 is CASRGLAYSYEQYF. The DNA of the CDR3 is TGTGCCAGCAGGGGACTAGCGTACTCCTACGAGCAGTACTTC.

The V gene is TRBV15, the J gene TRBJ2-2, with D perhaps TRBD1 (6 bases). The CDR3 spans 17 residues. From germline, CDR1 is LNHNV and CDR2 YYDKDF (reference sequence). The V end was cut by 3 bases, the J end by 1 base, with 15 bases between. The CDR3 reads CATSSTGIPLNTGELFF. CDR3 bases: TGTGCCACCAGCAGCACAGGGATTCCCCTGAACACCGGGGAGCTGTTTTTT.

This sequence joins TRBV5-1 and TRBJ1-1, with 11 bases that match TRBD1. The CDR3 sequence is 16 residues long. V was pared by 5 bases and J by 0 bases, with 6 bases of the junction left unmatched. Germline CDR1 reads SGHRS; CDR2 reads YFSETQ. Here the CDR3 reads CASRSGTGGMNTEAFF. DNA for the CDR3: TGCGCCAGCAGGTCCGGGACAGGGGGTATGAACACTGAAGCTTTCTTT.

The chain is built from TRBV30 and TRBJ2-5, with TRBD2 matching over 8 bases. With V trimmed by 0 bases and J by 5 bases, 8 bases remained unmatched. Germline CDR1 is GTSNPN and CDR2 is SVGIG (reference sequence). The CDR3 runs to 15 residues. The CDR3 DNA follows: TGTGCCTGGAGTGTACGGGGCGGGAGGTGGGAGACCCAGTACTTC. As protein: CAWSVRGGRWETQYF.

This sequence joins TRBV5-1 and TRBJ1-6, with no clear D. V lost 4 bases, J lost 10 bases, and 15 bases lay in between. The V gene's germline CDR1 is SGHRS and CDR2 YFSETQ. This CDR3 is 14 amino acids long. The CDR3 DNA follows: TGCGCCAGCAGCCTTGAGAGCCGCGGGTCACCCCTCCACTTT. The encoded protein is CASSLESRGSPLHF.

This clone was observed once. The chain links TRBV19 to TRBJ2-7; D remains ambiguous. V was pared by 5 bases and J by 0 bases, with 14 bases between. The CDR3 has 15 residues. Germline V gene data show CDR1 as LNHDA and CDR2 as SQIVND (reference sequence). CDR3 bases: TGTGCCAGTAGTCCTGGAGCACGCGGCTCCTACGAGCAGTACTTC. Encoded protein: CASSPGARGSYEQYF.

A single count supports this clone. The chain links TRBV6-2 or TRBV6-3 to TRBJ2-3; 11 bases agree with TRBD2. Per germline, CDR1 MNHEY and CDR2 SVGEGT. Losses at the gene ends were 6 bases for V and 8 bases for J; bases not matched to a gene: 10. The CDR3 extends over 15 amino acids. CDR3 amino acids: CASSPSTSGSSTQYF. CDR3 nucleotides: TGTGCCAGCAGCCCGTCCACTAGCGGGAGTAGTACGCAGTATTTT.

The rearrangement uses TRBV21-1 and TRBJ2-2; the table calls TRBD1, which could not be checked here. TRBV21-1 is labeled a pseudogene. CDR3 length: 17 residues. CDR3 DNA: TGTGCCAGCAGCAAAGCGCAGACAGGGCAGGACACCGGGGAGCTGTTTTTT. This gives the protein CASSKAQTGQDTGELFF.

This clone was recorded once. The chain couples TRBV24-1 to TRBJ2-1, with a weak D call TRBD1 (6 bases). V was clipped by 3 bases and J by 0 bases, with 11 bases between them. CDR3 length: 16 amino acids. In germline, CDR1 is KGHDR, CDR2 SFDVKD. The CDR3 region is CATSDPTGSSYNEQFF. The CDR3 bases are TGTGCCACCAGTGATCCCACAGGGAGCTCCTACAATGAGCAGTTCTTC.

The table lists this clone with a count of one. The chain carries TRBV2 and TRBJ1-1; D unresolved. The CDR3 contains 10 residues. The V end lost 6 bases, the J end lost 6 bases, and 5 bases lay between the germline ends. Germline V gene lookup returns CDR1 SNHLY and CDR2 FYNNEI. CDR3 in DNA: TGTGCCAGCAGGTCGGCTGAAGCTTTCTTT. Its translation is CASRSAEAFF.

V and J are TRBV6-5 and TRBJ2-2; D is ambiguous. This CDR3 is 13 amino acids long. V was shortened by 0 bases and J by 5 bases, with 4 bases between the two germline ends. CDR1 MNHEY and CDR2 SVGAGI come from the germline V gene. CDR3 nucleotides: TGTGCCAGCAGTTACTCTGAGACCGGGGAGCTGTTTTTT. The encoded protein is CASSYSETGELFF.

The genes are TRBV7-2 and TRBJ1-4; D is unresolved. V was trimmed by 2 bases and J by 10 bases, leaving 14 bases between them. Germline loops: CDR1 SGHTA, CDR2 FQGNSA. The CDR3 contains 14 residues. This CDR3 reads CASSLTTNRGKLFF. The CDR3 region has the DNA TGTGCCAGCAGCTTAACGACAAATCGGGGAAAACTGTTTTTT.

V is TRBV24-1 and J is TRBJ2-3, with 12 bases that match TRBD2. Trimming removed 4 bases from V and 7 bases from J; junction bases left unmatched: 14. The CDR3 has 18 amino acids. The V gene's germline CDR1 is KGHDR and CDR2 SFDVKD. The CDR3 region has the DNA TGTGCCACCAGTGACGATTTGACTAGCGGGAGCTTCGTGCATACGCAGTATTTT. Translation gives CATSDDLTSGSFVHTQYF.

This chain uses TRBV19 with TRBJ1-2, with 8 bases matching TRBD1. Germline V lookup: CDR1 LNHDA, CDR2 SQIVND (reference sequence). The CDR3 length is 16 residues. J lost 4 bases, V lost 0 bases, and 7 bases had no gene match. Here the CDR3 reads CASSIDPGGIGYGYTF. CDR3 nucleotide sequence: TGTGCCAGTAGTATAGATCCAGGGGGCATCGGCTATGGCTACACCTTC.

This chain connects TRBV7-9 to TRBJ2-1; 7 bases line up with TRBD2. The CDR3 covers 15 residues. From germline, CDR1 is SEHNR and CDR2 FQNEAQ (reference sequence). The V segment lost 5 bases and the J segment 7 bases; nucleotides outside the gene matches: 11. The CDR3 DNA reads TGTGCCAGCAGCCAGGGACTAAACCGTGGGAATGAGCAGTTCTTC. As protein: CASSQGLNRGNEQFF.

The chain is built from TRBV19 and TRBJ1-1, with D perhaps matching TRBD1 (6 bases). CDR1 is LNHDA and CDR2 is SQIVND in the germline V gene (reference sequence). V was pared by 3 bases and J by 1 base, with 9 bases between. The CDR3 contains 14 residues. The CDR3 loop reads CASSIRGSNTEAFF. The CDR3 DNA reads as TGTGCCAGTAGTATTAGGGGGTCGAACACTGAAGCTTTCTTT.

The rearrangement uses TRBV4-1 and TRBJ2-3; 8 bases fit TRBD1. With V trimmed by 2 bases and J by 2 bases, 6 bases remained unmatched. Germline V gene data show CDR1 as MGHRA and CDR2 as YSYEKL. The CDR3 sequence is 16 residues long. The CDR3 spells CASSQSGDRYTDTQYF. The CDR3 bases are TGCGCCAGCAGCCAAAGTGGGGACAGGTACACAGATACGCAGTATTTT.

The V gene is TRBV2, the J gene TRBJ2-7; no reliable D call. Looked up from germline, CDR1 is SNHLY and CDR2 is FYNNEI. CDR3 length: 14 residues. Trimming took off 1 base at V and 7 bases at J, with 14 bases between the two ends. The CDR3, as DNA: TGTGCCAGCAGTGAAGGATTCCTCAATGCGGAGCAGTACTTC. This translates into CASSEGFLNAEQYF. The entire variable domain, with the rest obtained from reference TRBV2 and TRBJ2-7, is as follows: EPEVTQTPSHQVTQMGQEVILRCVPISNHLYFYWYRQILGQKVEFLVSFYNNEISEKSEIFDDQFSVERPDGSNFTLKIRSTKLEDSAMYFCASSEGFLNAEQYFGPGTRLTVT.

This clone appeared a single time. V usage is TRBV29-1 and J usage is TRBJ2-5; 7 bases map to TRBD2. The CDR3 loop spans 11 amino acids. Germline CDR1 SQVTM, CDR2 ANQGSEA. The J segment lost 5 bases and the V segment lost 8 bases, leaving 5 bases of the junction unmatched. Written as DNA, the CDR3 is TGCAGCACCGGGACTACGGAGACCCAGTACTTC. It translates to CSTGTTETQYF.

CDR3 DNA: TGTGCCAGCAGCCAAGGAAGGGGGAAAGGCTACGAGCAGTACTTC. Translation: CASSQGRGKGYEQYF. The rearrangement joins TRBV14 to TRBJ2-7, with a possible D match to TRBD1 (6 bases). The CDR3 covers 15 residues. CDR1 and CDR2 from the germline V gene are SGHDN and FVKESK. The germline V and J ends were trimmed by 1 base and 3 bases, with 13 bases remaining between them.

V usage is TRBV3-1 (or the pseudogene TRBV3-2) and J usage is TRBJ2-7, with D tentatively TRBD2 (5 bases). This CDR3 is built from 15 residues. The germline CDR1 and CDR2 sequences are LGHDT and YNNKEL (reference sequence). V was pared by 4 bases and J by 0 bases, with 13 bases between. The CDR3 is CASSPSTGSSYEQYF. The CDR3 DNA sequence: TGTGCCAGCAGCCCATCTACTGGGAGCTCCTACGAGCAGTACTTC.

The chain carries TRBV19 and TRBJ2-7; TRBD2 might be the D (6 bases). The CDR3 runs 11 residues. V was clipped by 9 bases and J by 5 bases, with 11 bases between them. CDR1 is LNHDA and CDR2 is SQIVND in the germline V gene (reference sequence). The CDR3 protein is CASNAGNEQYF. The CDR3, as DNA: TGTGCCAGCAACGCGGGGAACGAGCAGTACTTC.

This rearrangement joins TRBV5-1 to TRBJ1-6, with D tentatively TRBD1 (6 bases). CDR3 length equals 15 residues. Germline CDR1 reads SGHRS; CDR2 reads YFSETQ. Trimming removed 4 bases at V and 10 bases at J, with 18 bases between. The CDR3 loop is CASSPPDRSYSPLHF. The CDR3 DNA follows: TGCGCCAGCAGCCCCCCCGACAGGAGCTACTCACCCCTCCACTTT.